This is a list of T cell receptor beta chains from one sample in a study of early T cells in non-severe SARS-CoV-2 infection. Using its own MiXCR run on the 5' RACE reads, TCRdb lists one record per CDR3 protein. Of about 79,000 distinct CDR3 sequences listed, 13% are singletons. The sequencing input was whole blood. The receptors shown here come from an adult who was a healthcare worker with PCR-confirmed SARS-CoV-2 infection or an uninfected control (not recorded which). Each CDR3 is given without its conserved first and last residue.

TRBV20-1	TRBJ2-1	SARDPWRYTDNEQF
TRBV21-1	TRBJ1-5	ASSSGGQQPQH
TRBV6-5	TRBJ2-2	ASSYRLVSWELF
TRBV9	TRBJ2-5	ASSGGDSTLQETQY
TRBV20-1	TRBJ1-5	SASTPGTISNQPQH
TRBV5-1	TRBJ1-2	ASSADGGSSMSYT
TRBV18	TRBJ2-7	ASSPYQDEQY
TRBV15	TRBJ1-5	ATSRHDRVDQPQH
TRBV28	TRBJ1-5	ASAKTGLGQPQH
TRBV11-2	TRBJ2-3	ASSSAGGDTQY
TRBV4-2	TRBJ1-4	ASSQPTGNEKLF
TRBV18	TRBJ1-1	ASSLRTGRMNTEAF
TRBV20-1	TRBJ2-5	SARGRQAQETQY
TRBV25-1	TRBJ1-1	ASSDQGFGSEAF
TRBV2	TRBJ1-2	ASSLGQYYGYT
TRBV20-1	TRBJ1-6	SAFETGKGLRSSPLH
TRBV18	TRBJ2-3	ASSPRDTDTQY
TRBV5-1	TRBJ2-5	ASSLGLAGVETQY
TRBV24-1	TRBJ2-1	ATSDLRTGDEQF
TRBV6-4	TRBJ2-1	ASSEGLEANEQF
TRBV28	TRBJ1-6	ASNEGRRGSPLH
TRBV3-1	TRBJ2-4	ASSQDGGFGKNIQY
TRBV5-1	TRBJ1-2	ASSLGGANYGYT
TRBV6-6	TRBJ2-1	ASRGASRKDEQF
TRBV12-3/TRBV12-4	TRBJ1-1	ATWDRNTEAF
TRBV11-2	TRBJ2-6	ASSLSVGSGANVLT
TRBV6-1	TRBJ1-3	ASSEAGDYGDTIY
TRBV19	TRBJ2-7	ASSIDRGKRPYEQY
TRBV3-1	TRBJ2-3	ASSSNWGGREDTQY
TRBV7-8	TRBJ2-1	ASSQGLAARYEQF
TRBV29-1	TRBJ1-1	SVRTNTEAF
TRBV11-2	TRBJ2-7	ASSPGRDSAFYEQY
TRBV2	TRBJ2-3	ASSDRSTDTQY
TRBV29-1	TRBJ2-1	SVYLAGEQF
TRBV7-9	TRBJ1-1	ASSLRKQGEAF
TRBV7-9	TRBJ2-4	ASSPTSGRNIQY
TRBV7-9	TRBJ2-7	ASSQGLSYEQY
TRBV5-4	TRBJ2-5	AIGQGEETQY
TRBV7-9	TRBJ2-3	ASSLSPGLAVTDTQY
TRBV29-1	TRBJ2-1	SVEWDSYNEQF
TRBV5-4	TRBJ2-5	ASSLASGLAQETQY
TRBV7-2	TRBJ2-3	ASSPTGGGPTDTQY
TRBV7-9	TRBJ2-7	ASSQDRPYEQY
TRBV28	TRBJ1-3	ASSLSGTGNGNTIY
TRBV30	TRBJ1-5	AWSHRDLGPQPQH
TRBV29-1	TRBJ2-2	SATGVRIGELF
TRBV24-1	TRBJ2-2	ATSGGQGSNTGELF
TRBV6-5	TRBJ2-3	ASSYSASGIETDTQY
TRBV4-1	TRBJ1-1	ATRPTRQGLDTEAF
TRBV28	TRBJ1-1	ASSLRAEAF
TRBV12-3/TRBV12-4	TRBJ1-1	ASSFWGRRGEAF
TRBV29-1	TRBJ2-7	SVEDGLVTGEQY
TRBV7-3	TRBJ2-3	ASSFGGDTQY
TRBV7-2	TRBJ2-1	ASRSLNEQF
TRBV9	TRBJ1-6	ASSLQGHSPLH
TRBV24-1	TRBJ2-1	ATSGPYSGRNEQF
TRBV5-1	TRBJ2-1	ASSLGGGLSYNEQF
TRBV12-5	TRBJ1-1	ASGRTNFEAF
TRBV5-6	TRBJ2-1	ASSRGLANEQF